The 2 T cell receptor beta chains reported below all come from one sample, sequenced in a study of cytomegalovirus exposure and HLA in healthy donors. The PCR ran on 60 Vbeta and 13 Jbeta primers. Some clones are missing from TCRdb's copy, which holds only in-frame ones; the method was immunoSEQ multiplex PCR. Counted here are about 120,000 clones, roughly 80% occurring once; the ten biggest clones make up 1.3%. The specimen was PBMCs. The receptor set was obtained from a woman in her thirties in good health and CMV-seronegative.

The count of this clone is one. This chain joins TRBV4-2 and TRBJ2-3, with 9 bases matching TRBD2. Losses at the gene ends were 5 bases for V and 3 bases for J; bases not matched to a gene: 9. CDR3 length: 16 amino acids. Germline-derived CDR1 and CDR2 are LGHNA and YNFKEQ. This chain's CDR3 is CASSVWTSEETDTQYF. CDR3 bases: TGTGCCAGCAGCGTTTGGACTAGCGAAGAGACAGATACGCAGTATTTT.

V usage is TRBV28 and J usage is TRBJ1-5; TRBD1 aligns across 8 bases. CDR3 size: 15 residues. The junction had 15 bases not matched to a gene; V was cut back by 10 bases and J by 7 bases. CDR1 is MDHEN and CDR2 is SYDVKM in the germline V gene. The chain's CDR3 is CATKAGQGRWQPQHF. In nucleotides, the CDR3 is TGTGCCACCAAAGCCGGACAGGGTAGGTGGCAGCCCCAGCATTTT.